The rows below give T cell receptor beta chains drawn from one sample of a study of T cell responses to AZD1222 COVID-19 vaccine. Repertoires were generated with immunoSEQ multiplex PCR, while TCRdb's copy carries only in-frame clones and drops some. This table holds about 92,000 clones, 85% to 90% found once. This sample comprised peripheral blood, obtained on day 0 of AZD1222 vaccination. The source is an adult in good health. Both conserved end residues are part of each CDR3. A D gene is named only where the DNA matches it firmly. A clone size is listed for some rows: how often the clone was seen (once, few, many), or a class if it is expanded.

TRBJ2-7,NA,TRBV7-2,TRBD1,14,TGTGCCAGCAGCTTATGGGGACAGTTTGGGGAGCAGTACTTC,CASSLWGQFGEQYF
TRBJ2-3,NA,TRBV18,TRBD1,19,TGTGCCAGCTCACCACGAGTACCAGGGACAGGGGAAGGGACAGATACGCAGTATTTT,CASSPRVPGTGEGTDTQYF
TRBJ2-7,NA,TRBV27,TRBD2,15,TGTGCCAGCAGTTTAGCGCGGGGGGCGCGGGACGAGCAGTACTTC,CASSLARGARDEQYF
TRBJ2-6,NA,TRBV7-8,NA,16,TGTGCCAGCAGCCCGAGGGCCCCCTCTGGGGCCAACGTCCTGACTTTC,CASSPRAPSGANVLTF
TRBJ1-1,NA,TRBV7-9,NA,12,TGTGCCAGCAGCTATTCCCAGGGCGCGGCTTTCTTT,CASSYSQGAAFF
TRBJ2-4,once,TRBV30,TRBD1,13,TGTGCCTGGAGCCAGGGGGCTCAAAACATTCAGTACTTC,CAWSQGAQNIQYF
TRBJ1-3,NA,TRBV5-5,NA,14,TGTGCCAGCAGCTTTTCAGGGTTGGGAAACACCATATATTTT,CASSFSGLGNTIYF
TRBJ2-7,NA,TRBV6-6,TRBD1,14,TGTGCCAGCAGTCTACAGGGGGCCTCCTACGAGCAGTACTTC,CASSLQGASYEQYF
TRBJ1-5,NA,TRBV16,TRBD1,14,TGTGCCAGCAGTCGACAGGGAGACCATCAGCCCCAGCATTTT,CASSRQGDHQPQHF
TRBJ2-7,NA,TRBV28,TRBD1,14,TGTGCCAGCAGTTCTGGGACAGGGATGTTCGAGCAGTACTTC,CASSSGTGMFEQYF
TRBJ1-2,NA,TRBV5-1,NA,14,TGCGCCAGCAGCTTGGTGGGTGCGGTGGATGGCTACACCTTC,CASSLVGAVDGYTF
TRBJ2-7,NA,TRBV6-5,NA,13,TGTGCCCTCGGAGCGGAGGGGACCTACGAGCAGTACTTC,CALGAEGTYEQYF
TRBJ1-4,NA,TRBV4-1,TRBD1,19,TGCGCCAGCAGCCAGACCTTTGGACAGGGGGCCTCGGCTAATGAAAAACTGTTTTTT,CASSQTFGQGASANEKLFF
TRBJ1-1,NA,TRBV28,TRBD1,16,TGTGCCAGCAGTCAACCCGATATGACAGGGGGAAAGAAAGCTTTCTTT,CASSQPDMTGGKKAFF
TRBJ2-3,NA,TRBV6-1,TRBD1,17,TGTGCCAGCAGTGTACCTCCGGGACAGGGGAGGACAGATACGCAGTATTTT,CASSVPPGQGRTDTQYF
TRBJ1-2,NA,TRBV5-1,NA,12,TGCGCCAGCAGCTTGGATAGGGAAGGCTACACCTTC,CASSLDREGYTF
TRBJ1-1,NA,TRBV29-1,TRBD1,13,TGCAGCGTGTGGCGGGGGGACAGGACTGAAGCTTTCTTT,CSVWRGDRTEAFF
TRBJ1-4,once,TRBV19,NA,13,TGTGCCAGTAGTCCACAGGGTTGGGAAAAACTGTTTTTT,CASSPQGWEKLFF
TRBJ2-2,NA,TRBV6-4,NA,15,TGTGCCAGCTCACCGGGAACTGCTTACACCGGGGAGCTGTTTTTT,CASSPGTAYTGELFF
TRBJ2-5,NA,TRBV3-1/TRBV3-2,TRBD1,15,TGTGCCAGCAGCCCGAGGACAGGGGCTAGAGAGACCCAGTACTTC,CASSPRTGARETQYF
TRBJ1-6,NA,TRBV2,TRBD1,15,TGTGCCAGCAGGGAACAGGGGGCGCGCAATTCACCCCTCCACTTT,CASREQGARNSPLHF
TRBJ1-4,NA,TRBV29-1,NA,14,TGCAGCGTTGAAAGGGGTGGCACTAATGAAAAACTGTTTTTT,CSVERGGTNEKLFF